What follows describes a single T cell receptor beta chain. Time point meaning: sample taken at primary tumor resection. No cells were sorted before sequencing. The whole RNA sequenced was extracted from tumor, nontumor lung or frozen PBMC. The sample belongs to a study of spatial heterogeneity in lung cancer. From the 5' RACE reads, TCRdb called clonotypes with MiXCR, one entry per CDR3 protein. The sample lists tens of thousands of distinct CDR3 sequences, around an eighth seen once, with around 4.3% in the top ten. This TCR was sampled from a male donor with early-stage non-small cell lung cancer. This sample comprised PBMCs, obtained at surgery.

The CDR3 here is CSALQLKTEAFF. CDR3 nucleotides: TGCAGCGCCCTACAGCTGAAAACGGAAGCTTTCTTT. The chain recombines TRBV29-1 with TRBJ1-1; D remains unclear. V was trimmed by 7 bases and J by 8 bases, leaving 17 bases between them. CDR1 is SQVTM and CDR2 is ANQGSEA in the germline V gene. CDR3 length: 12 residues.